This entry concerns a single T cell receptor (beta chain). This specimen belongs to a study of shared clonotypes between healthy human individuals. Germline-derived CDR1 and CDR2 are MNHEY and SMNVEV (reference sequence). There are 13 residues in the CDR3. V was pared by 9 bases and J by 4 bases, with 15 bases between. Naivety among CD8 cells was defined by CD45RO negativity and positive CCR7 selection, thereby excluding terminally differentiated effector memory CD45RA+ cells. Profiling relied on immunoSEQ multiplex PCR, and the TCRdb table lists in-frame clones only, not all of them. The sample carries about 2.1 million clones, 80% to 95% recorded once.

The receptor was derived from a young man in good health. Some clones in this sample may be carry-over from other donors' samples. The J gene is TRBJ1-2, the V gene TRBV27; TRBD1 might be the D (6 bases). The sample taken for sequencing was naive CD8+ T cells from PBMCs. The CDR3 loop reads CASRRGGIYGYTF. Written as DNA, the CDR3 is TGTGCCAGTCGGAGGGGGGGAATCTATGGCTACACCTTC.